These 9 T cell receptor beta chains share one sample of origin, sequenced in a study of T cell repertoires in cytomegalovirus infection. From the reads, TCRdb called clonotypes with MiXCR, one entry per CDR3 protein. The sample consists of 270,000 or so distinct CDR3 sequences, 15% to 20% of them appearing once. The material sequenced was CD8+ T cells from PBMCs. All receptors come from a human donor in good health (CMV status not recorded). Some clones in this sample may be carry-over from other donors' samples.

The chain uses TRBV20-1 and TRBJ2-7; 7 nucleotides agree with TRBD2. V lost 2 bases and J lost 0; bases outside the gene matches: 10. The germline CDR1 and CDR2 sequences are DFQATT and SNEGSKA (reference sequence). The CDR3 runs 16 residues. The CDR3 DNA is TGCAGTGCTAGACAGAGAGCGGGGCTCAGCTCCTACGAGCAGTACTTC. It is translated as CSARQRAGLSSYEQYF.

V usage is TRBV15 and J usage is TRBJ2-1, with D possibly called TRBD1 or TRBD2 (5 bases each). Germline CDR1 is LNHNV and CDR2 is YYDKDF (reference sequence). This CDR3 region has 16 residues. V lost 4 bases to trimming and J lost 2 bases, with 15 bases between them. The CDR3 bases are TGTGCCACCAGCAAAGGCAGGGACCTAGCCTACAATGAGCAGTTCTTC. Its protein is CATSKGRDLAYNEQFF.

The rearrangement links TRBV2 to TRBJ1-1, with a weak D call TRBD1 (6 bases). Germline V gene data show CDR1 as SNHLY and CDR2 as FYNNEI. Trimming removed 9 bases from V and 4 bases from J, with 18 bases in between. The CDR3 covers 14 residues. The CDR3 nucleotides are TGTGCCAGACAGGGTTTTGGGGGAGGCACTGAAGCTTTCTTT. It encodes CARQGFGGGTEAFF.

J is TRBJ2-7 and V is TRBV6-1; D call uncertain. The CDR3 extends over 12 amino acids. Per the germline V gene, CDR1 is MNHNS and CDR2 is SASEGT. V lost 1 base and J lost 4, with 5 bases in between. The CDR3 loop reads CASSEGDYEQYF. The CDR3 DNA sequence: TGTGCCAGCAGTGAAGGGGATTACGAGCAGTACTTC.

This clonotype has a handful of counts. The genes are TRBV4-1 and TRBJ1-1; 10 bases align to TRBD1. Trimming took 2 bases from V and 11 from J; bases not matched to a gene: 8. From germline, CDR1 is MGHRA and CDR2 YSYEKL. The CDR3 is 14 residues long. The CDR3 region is CASSQTGQGSLAFF. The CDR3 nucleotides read TGCGCCAGCAGCCAAACGGGACAGGGGTCTTTGGCTTTCTTT.

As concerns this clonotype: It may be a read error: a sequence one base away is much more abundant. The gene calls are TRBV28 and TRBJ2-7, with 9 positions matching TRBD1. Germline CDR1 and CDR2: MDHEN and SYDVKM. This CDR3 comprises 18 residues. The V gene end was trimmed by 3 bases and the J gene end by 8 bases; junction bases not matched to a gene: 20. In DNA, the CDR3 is TGTGCCAGCAGTTTTGGCTCCACAGGGGGCTCTCTATGGAACAAGCAGTACTTC. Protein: CASSFGSTGGSLWNKQYF.

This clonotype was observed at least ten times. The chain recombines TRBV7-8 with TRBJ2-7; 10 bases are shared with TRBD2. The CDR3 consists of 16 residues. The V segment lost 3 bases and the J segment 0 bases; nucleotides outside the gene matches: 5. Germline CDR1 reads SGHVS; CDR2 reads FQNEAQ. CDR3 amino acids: CASSFRLAGSSYEQYF. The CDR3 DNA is TGTGCCAGCAGCTTTCGACTAGCGGGTAGCTCCTACGAGCAGTACTTC. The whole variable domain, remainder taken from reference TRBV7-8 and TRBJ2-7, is GAGVSQSPRYKVAKRGQDVALRCDPISGHVSLFWYQQALGQGPEFLTYFQNEAQLDKSGLPSDRFFAERPEGSVSTLKIQRTQQEDSAVYLCASSFRLAGSSYEQYFGPGTRLTVT.

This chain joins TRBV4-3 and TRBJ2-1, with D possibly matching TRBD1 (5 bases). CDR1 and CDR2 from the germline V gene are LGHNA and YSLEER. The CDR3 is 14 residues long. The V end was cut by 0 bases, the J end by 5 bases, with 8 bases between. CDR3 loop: CASSQDRGNNEQFF. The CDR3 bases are TGCGCCAGCAGCCAAGATAGGGGCAACAATGAGCAGTTCTTC.

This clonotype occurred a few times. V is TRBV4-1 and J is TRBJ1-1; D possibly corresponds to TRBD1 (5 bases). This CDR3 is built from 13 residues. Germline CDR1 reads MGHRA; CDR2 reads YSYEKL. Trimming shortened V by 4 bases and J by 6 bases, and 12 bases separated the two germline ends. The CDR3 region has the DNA TGCGCCAGCAGCCCGCAGGGAAATTCTGAAGCTTTCTTT. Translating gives CASSPQGNSEAFF.